This passage covers 16 T cell receptor beta chains from one sample sequenced in a study of OX40 agonist ivuxolimab in advanced cancers. Here immunoSEQ multiplex PCR was the method, and the copy in TCRdb shows in-frame clones only, minus some. Of approximately 76,000 clones in the sample, roughly 89% were seen once. The source was CD4+ or CD8+ T cells sorted from blood, collected in a trial of the OX40 agonist ivuxolimab. All receptors derive from an adult with an advanced solid tumor such as melanoma, head and neck, liver or kidney cancer.

The genes are TRBV7-9 and TRBJ1-2; D is undetermined. The germline V gene has CDR1 SEHNR and CDR2 FQNEAQ (reference sequence). The CDR3 has 13 residues. Trimming cost V 1 base and J 1 base, with 4 bases left between them. This CDR3 reads CASSLGFNYGYTF. The CDR3 bases are TGTGCCAGCAGCTTAGGATTTAACTATGGCTACACCTTC.

This clone was seen a single time. This sequence joins TRBV11-3 and TRBJ2-7; D may be TRBD1 (5 bases). The CDR3 covers 18 residues. In germline, CDR1 is SGHNT, CDR2 YENEEA. With 4 bases removed from V and 5 bases from J, the gap between germline ends came to 27 bases. CDR3 residues: CASSSQNPLIGAIHEQYF. Here the CDR3 DNA reads TGTGCCAGCAGCTCCCAGAATCCCCTTATAGGGGCTATCCACGAGCAGTACTTC.

V and J are TRBV27 and TRBJ2-7; 8 bases are shared with TRBD1. The J segment lost 2 bases and the V segment lost 5 bases, leaving 5 bases of the junction unmatched. The CDR3 contains 14 residues. The germline CDR1 and CDR2 sequences are MNHEY and SMNVEV (reference sequence). The CDR3 here is CASSQGQGTYEQYF. CDR3 sequence (DNA): TGTGCCAGCAGTCAAGGACAGGGTACCTACGAGCAGTACTTC.

This clone is labeled medium-sized. The V and J genes are TRBV6-4 and TRBJ2-2, with 7 bases aligning to TRBD1. With 5 bases clipped from V and 3 bases from J, the junction kept 3 bases outside the gene matches. This CDR3 has 14 residues. CDR1 is MRHNA, CDR2 SNTAGT, per germline. In nucleotides, the CDR3 is TGTGCCAGCAGTTTAGGGGGCGACACCGGGGAGCTGTTTTTT. It translates to CASSLGGDTGELFF.

The gene calls are TRBV4-1 and TRBJ2-5; 8 bases align to TRBD2. The J call could be wrong; TRBJ2-7 is a better fit for the DNA end. Germline assignment: CDR1 MGHRA and CDR2 YSYEKL. The CDR3 has 17 residues. CDR3 sequence: CASSQERWTSRPYEQYF. The CDR3 nucleotides read TGCGCCAGCAGCCAAGAGAGATGGACTAGCCGACCCTACGAGCAGTACTTC.

This clone was picked up a small number of times. The chain carries TRBV2 and TRBJ2-3, with 9 bases lining up with TRBD2. This CDR3 is built from 17 residues. Germline loops: CDR1 SNHLY, CDR2 FYNNEI. J was trimmed by 2 bases and V by 3 bases; bases with no gene match: 9. The CDR3 reads CASSDDSGRAFTDTQYF. For the CDR3, the DNA is TGTGCCAGCAGTGACGATAGCGGGAGAGCGTTCACAGATACGCAGTATTTT.

The chain is built from TRBV7-9 and TRBJ1-3; D remains ambiguous. The V end lost 6 bases, the J end lost 0 bases, and 12 bases lay between the germline ends. Per the germline V gene, CDR1 is SEHNR and CDR2 is FQNEAQ (reference sequence). This CDR3 comprises 15 residues. The CDR3 DNA reads as TGTGCCAGCAGACCTCGACTGATCTCTGGAAACACCATATATTTT. This encodes CASRPRLISGNTIYF.

In its sample, this clone was seen once. V usage is TRBV30 and J usage is TRBJ2-1, with 14 bases matching TRBD2. Looked up from germline, CDR1 is GTSNPN and CDR2 is SVGIG (reference sequence). V was clipped by 5 bases and J by 4 bases; unmatched bases: 10. This CDR3 contains 17 residues. The CDR3 bases are TGTGCCTGGTTTGGGACTAGCGGGAGTTCTAAGTACAATGAGCAGTTCTTC. Translation: CAWFGTSGSSKYNEQFF.

This chain links TRBV28 with TRBJ2-1; D gene unclear. V lost 5 bases, J lost 7 bases, and 12 bases lay in between. The CDR3 is 13 residues long. The germline gives CDR1 MDHEN, CDR2 SYDVKM. The CDR3 DNA sequence: TGTGCCAGCAGTACCTACGGTGCGAATGAGCAGTTCTTC. Encoded protein: CASSTYGANEQFF.

V gene TRBV6-7 combines with J gene TRBJ2-1, with 8 nucleotides matching TRBD2. TRBV6-7 is placed among ORFs of uncertain function. The CDR3 runs to 17 residues. After removal of 4 bases from V and 2 bases from J, the junction contained 10 bases not matched to a gene. The CDR3 DNA follows: TGTGCCAGCAGTTCCGCCCGTCAGCGGGAGACCTACAATGAGCAGTTCTTC. It specifies CASSSARQRETYNEQFF.

The chain is built from TRBV4-1 and TRBJ1-3; D perhaps matches TRBD1 (5 bases). Germline assignment: CDR1 MGHRA and CDR2 YSYEKL. Trimming took off 6 bases at V and 3 bases at J, with 15 bases between the two ends. This CDR3 spans 15 amino acids. CDR3 sequence: CASRPRQGFGNTIYF. The CDR3 region has the DNA TGCGCCAGCAGACCGCGGCAGGGCTTTGGAAACACCATATATTTT.

The V call is TRBV4-1, the J call TRBJ2-1; no definite D call. V was shortened by 1 base and J by 0 bases, with 7 bases between the two germline ends. This CDR3 is 15 amino acids long. Germline lookup yields CDR1 MGHRA and CDR2 YSYEKL. CDR3: CASSQVATSYNEQFF. In nucleotides, the CDR3 is TGCGCCAGCAGCCAAGTCGCGACCTCCTACAATGAGCAGTTCTTC.

The rearrangement uses TRBV4-1 and TRBJ2-1; the match to TRBD2 covers 7 bases. The CDR3 spans 14 residues. CDR1 and CDR2 (germline): MGHRA, YSYEKL. J lost 6 bases, V lost 4 bases, and 6 bases had no gene match. As DNA, the CDR3 is TGCGCCAGCAGCCGATTCTCGGGGGGCAATGAGCAGTTCTTC. Protein sequence: CASSRFSGGNEQFF.

The rearrangement links TRBV21-1 to TRBJ2-7; the listed D gene, TRBD2, was not tested against the DNA. TRBV21-1 is tagged as a pseudogene. The CDR3 consists of 15 residues. The CDR3 is CASSKEPAGRYEQYF. DNA for the CDR3: TGTGCCAGCAGCAAAGAACCAGCGGGCCGCTACGAGCAGTACTTC.

The J gene is TRBJ2-3, the V gene TRBV5-4; 8 positions agree with TRBD2. Trimming at V came to 0 bases and at J to 0 bases, leaving 6 bases not matched to a gene. This CDR3 region has 17 residues. From germline, CDR1 is SGHNT and CDR2 YYREEE (reference sequence). The CDR3 DNA follows: TGTGCCAGCAGCTTGGTCCTTAGCGGGACCAGCACAGATACGCAGTATTTT. Its translation is CASSLVLSGTSTDTQYF.

This chain uses TRBV19 with TRBJ2-2; D may be TRBD1 (5 bases). The germline CDR1 and CDR2 sequences are LNHDA and SQIVND (reference sequence). The V and J ends lost 4 bases and 7 bases respectively, with 16 bases between them. The length of the CDR3 is 15 residues. This chain's CDR3 is CASSTEAGYGGELFF. Here the CDR3 DNA reads TGTGCCAGTAGTACAGAGGCAGGGTACGGCGGGGAGCTGTTTTTT.